This passage covers 9 T cell receptor beta chains from one sample sequenced in a study of blood T cells in healthy people across ages. Next came a second PCR, run for about 6 to 11 cycles, which used a sample-barcoded 5' primer along with a J-beta primer mix. TCRdb passed the 5' RACE reads through MiXCR, listing each CDR3 protein once. The data hold around 1,500,000 distinct CDR3 sequences, with approximately 28% observed a single time. Sequencing used blood. The receptors originated from a woman aged 25 to 39 in good health.

This clonotype has more than one count but fewer than ten. The chain employs TRBV6-4 and TRBJ2-7; unclear D gene. Trimming pared 8 bases from V and 7 bases from J, leaving 6 bases between. CDR3 length: 9 residues. CDR1 is MRHNA and CDR2 is SNTAGT in the germline V gene. The CDR3 sequence: CASLQEQYF. CDR3 coding DNA: TGTGCCAGCCTTCAGGAGCAGTACTTC.

This chain uses TRBV20-1 with TRBJ2-3; 8 bases line up with TRBD2. Germline trimming cut 5 bases from V and 0 bases from J; bases unmatched to any gene: 10. CDR1 is DFQATT and CDR2 is SNEGSKA in the germline V gene (reference sequence). The CDR3 spans 16 residues. In DNA, the CDR3 is TGCAGTGCTCACCCCTTACTAGCGGTTAGCACAGATACGCAGTATTTT. Protein sequence: CSAHPLLAVSTDTQYF.

Of note for this clonotype: This may come from a read error, since a much larger clone is one base off. The genes are TRBV7-2 and TRBJ2-5; a possible D gene is TRBD2 (5 bases). The CDR3 has 15 residues. Germline V gives CDR1 SGHTA, CDR2 FQGNSA. Between the trimmed V and J ends, which lost 5 bases and 11 bases, there was a span of 24 bases. CDR3 sequence: CASSQVAAAGFGQYF. In nucleotides, the CDR3 is TGTGCCAGCAGCCAAGTGGCAGCCGCGGGCTTCGGGCAGTACTTC.

This clonotype was found once. V gene TRBV2 combines with J gene TRBJ2-7; 8 bases are shared with TRBD2. Germline trimming cut 11 bases from V and 6 bases from J; bases unmatched to any gene: 18. The germline V gene has CDR1 SNHLY and CDR2 FYNNEI. The CDR3 totals 15 residues. CDR3 nucleotide sequence: TGTGCCCGCACCTACCGTGCGGGGGGTTCGGGCGAGCAGTACTTC. Translated: CARTYRAGGSGEQYF.

The chain carries TRBV29-1 and TRBJ2-1; D is unclear. CDR3 size: 15 residues. The V end lost 4 bases, the J end lost 5 bases, and 18 bases lay between the germline ends. Germline assignment: CDR1 SQVTM and CDR2 ANQGSEA. CDR3: CSVGAWEAGDNEQFF. Here the CDR3 DNA reads TGCAGCGTTGGAGCTTGGGAAGCAGGTGACAATGAGCAGTTCTTC.

This clonotype came up a few times. The chain carries TRBV10-3 and TRBJ2-1; D is tentatively TRBD1 or TRBD2 (5 bases each). This CDR3 comprises 17 residues. Trimming removed 0 bases from V and 0 bases from J, with 12 bases in between. CDR1 is ENHRY, CDR2 SYGVKD, per germline. The CDR3 reads CAISESGTASSYNEQFF. CDR3 coding DNA: TGTGCCATCAGTGAGTCGGGGACGGCCAGCTCCTACAATGAGCAGTTCTTC.

In its sample, this clonotype was seen a few times. The rearrangement links TRBV6-2 or TRBV6-3 to TRBJ2-7; perhaps D is TRBD1 or TRBD2 (7 bases each). CDR1 and CDR2 (germline): MNHEY, SVGEGT. The CDR3 runs 13 residues. Trimming pared 7 bases from V and 3 bases from J, leaving 13 bases between. For the CDR3, the DNA is TGTGCCAGCAAGCGGGACAGCATCTACGAGCAGTACTTC. Its protein is CASKRDSIYEQYF.

In this sample, this clonotype turned up a few times. This chain uses TRBV7-2 with TRBJ2-7, with D tentatively TRBD2 (6 bases). The CDR3 totals 15 residues. The V end was cut by 7 bases, the J end by 0 bases, with 16 bases between. The germline V gene has CDR1 SGHTA and CDR2 FQGNSA. Here the CDR3 reads CASTPGRQSSYEQYF. CDR3 in DNA: TGTGCCAGCACCCCGGGGAGGCAGAGCTCCTACGAGCAGTACTTC. Using reference TRBV7-2 and TRBJ2-7 for the parts outside the CDR3, the full variable domain is GAGVSQSPSNKVTEKGKDVELRCDPISGHTALYWYRQSLGQGLEFLIYFQGNSAPDKSGLPSDRFSAERTGGSVSTLTIQRTQQEDSAVYLCASTPGRQSSYEQYFGPGTRLTVT.

V gene TRBV27 combines with J gene TRBJ2-7; D perhaps matches TRBD1 (7 bases). V lost 4 bases to trimming and J lost 7 bases, with 17 bases between them. This CDR3 has 14 amino acids. Per the germline V gene, CDR1 is MNHEY and CDR2 is SMNVEV (reference sequence). The CDR3 sequence is CASSSAGQYNEQYF. The CDR3 DNA sequence: TGTGCCAGCAGTTCCGCGGGACAGTACAATGAGCAGTACTTC.